The clone carrying this T cell receptor beta chain was found many times. Its antigen is not known. TCRdb itself ran the 5' RACE reads through MiXCR, one entry per CDR3 protein. Here the sample spans fewer than 15,000 distinct CDR3 sequences, more than 3% being singletons. This sample stems from a study of spatial heterogeneity in lung cancer. The study's findings and limits: Intratumoral expanded alpha and beta TCR counts were found to track tumor mutation counts. Expanded TCR counts, ubiquitous and regional, correlated respectively with ubiquitous and regional nonsynonymous mutation counts.

The germline V and J ends were trimmed by 6 bases and 0 bases, with 9 bases remaining between them. This CDR3 is built from 13 residues. CDR1 is SGHDN and CDR2 is FVKESK in the germline V gene. Time point specified: sample taken at primary tumor resection. The TCR was taken from a male donor with early-stage non-small cell lung cancer. The sample here was lung tumor tissue, taken at surgery. V is TRBV14 and J is TRBJ2-7; TRBD1 is a possible D gene (6 bases). DNA for the CDR3: TGTGCCAGCAGGGTACAGGGCTCCTACGAGCAGTACTTC. Translated: CASRVQGSYEQYF.